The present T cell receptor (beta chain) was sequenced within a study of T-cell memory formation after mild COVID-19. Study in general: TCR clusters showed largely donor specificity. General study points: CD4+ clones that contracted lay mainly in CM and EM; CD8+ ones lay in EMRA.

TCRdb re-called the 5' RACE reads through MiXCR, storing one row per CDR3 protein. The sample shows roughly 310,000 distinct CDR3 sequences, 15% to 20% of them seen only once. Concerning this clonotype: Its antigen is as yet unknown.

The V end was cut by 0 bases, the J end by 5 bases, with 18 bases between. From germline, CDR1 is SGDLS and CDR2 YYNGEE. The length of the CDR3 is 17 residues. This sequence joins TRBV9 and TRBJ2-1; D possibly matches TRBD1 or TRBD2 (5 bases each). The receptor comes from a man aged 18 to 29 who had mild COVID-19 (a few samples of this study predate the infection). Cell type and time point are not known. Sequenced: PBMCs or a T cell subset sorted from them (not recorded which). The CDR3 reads CASSVGRDPLYHNEQFF. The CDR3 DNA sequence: TGTGCCAGCAGCGTAGGCAGGGACCCCCTTTACCACAATGAGCAGTTCTTC.